This T cell receptor (beta chain) derives from a study of human T cells and chemical hapten exposure. Across the whole study: The scalp of each patient received a weekly diphenylcyclopropenone dose for the full roughly 22-week study. 0.01% DPC was applied to the upper back in patch tests, which were read at 6 days.

TCRdb fed the RACE reads into MiXCR, producing one record per CDR3 protein. The sample carries 130,000 or so distinct CDR3 sequences, 11% recorded once. This sample's time point: patch test 3, about 24 weeks after DPC sensitization. Treatment indicated: therapeutic diphenylcyclopropenone sensitization with weekly scalp DPC. This CDR3 has 13 residues. CDR1 is SQVTM and CDR2 is ANQGSEA in the germline V gene. Trimming took off 2 bases at V and 5 bases at J, with 12 bases between the two ends. This clonotype has at least ten counts. The chain recombines TRBV29-1 with TRBJ2-5; D gene ambiguous. Source: whole blood, taken in connection with sensitization to the hapten diphenylcyclopropenone (DPC). The TCR sequence derives from a woman in her fifties or sixties with alopecia areata. Some clones in this sample may be carry-over from other donors' samples. CDR3 in amino acids: CSVESLGAETQYF. The CDR3 coding sequence is TGCAGCGTTGAATCGTTGGGCGCGGAGACCCAGTACTTC.